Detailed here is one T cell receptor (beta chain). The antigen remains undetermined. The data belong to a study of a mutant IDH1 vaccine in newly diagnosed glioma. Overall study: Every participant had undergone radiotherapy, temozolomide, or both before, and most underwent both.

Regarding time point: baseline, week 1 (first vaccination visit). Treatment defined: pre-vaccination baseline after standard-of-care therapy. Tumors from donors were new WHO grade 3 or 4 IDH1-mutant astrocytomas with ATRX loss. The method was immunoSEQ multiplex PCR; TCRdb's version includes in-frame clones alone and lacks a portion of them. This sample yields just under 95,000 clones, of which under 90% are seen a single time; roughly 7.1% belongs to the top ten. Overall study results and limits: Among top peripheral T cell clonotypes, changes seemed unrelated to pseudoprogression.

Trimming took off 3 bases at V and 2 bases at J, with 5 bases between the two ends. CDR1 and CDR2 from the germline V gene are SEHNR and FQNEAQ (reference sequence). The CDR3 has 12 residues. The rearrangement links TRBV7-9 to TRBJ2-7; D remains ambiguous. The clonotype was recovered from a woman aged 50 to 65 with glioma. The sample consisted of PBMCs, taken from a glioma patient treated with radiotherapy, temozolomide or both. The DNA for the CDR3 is TGTGCCAGCAGCTTGACGACCTACGAGCAGTACTTC. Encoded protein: CASSLTTYEQYF.